This T cell receptor beta chain came from a study of T cell responses to AZD1222 COVID-19 vaccine. With respect to this clone: Its antigen remains unknown.

Measured with immunoSEQ multiplex PCR; TCRdb has only the in-frame clones, and not every one. The sample shows 160,000 or so clones, about nine tenths of them seen only once. General study results and limits: In the spike-specific TCR repertoire, nearly half reportedly target unmutated variant regions. There were mostly white British donors and more females than males, and clonal diversity was possibly underestimated. Only after the peak T cell response were repertoires sampled.

V gave up 5 bases and J gave up 0 bases, with 13 bases separating them. The CDR3 length is 16 residues. The germline gives CDR1 KGHDR, CDR2 SFDVKD. This material consisted of peripheral blood, taken on day 0 of AZD1222 vaccination. This sequence was found in an adult in good health. V usage is TRBV24-1 and J usage is TRBJ2-1; D not resolved. DNA for the CDR3: TGTGCCACCAGTGGAAGGGCGGCGAGCTCCTACAATGAGCAGTTCTTC. Residues: CATSGRAASSYNEQFF.